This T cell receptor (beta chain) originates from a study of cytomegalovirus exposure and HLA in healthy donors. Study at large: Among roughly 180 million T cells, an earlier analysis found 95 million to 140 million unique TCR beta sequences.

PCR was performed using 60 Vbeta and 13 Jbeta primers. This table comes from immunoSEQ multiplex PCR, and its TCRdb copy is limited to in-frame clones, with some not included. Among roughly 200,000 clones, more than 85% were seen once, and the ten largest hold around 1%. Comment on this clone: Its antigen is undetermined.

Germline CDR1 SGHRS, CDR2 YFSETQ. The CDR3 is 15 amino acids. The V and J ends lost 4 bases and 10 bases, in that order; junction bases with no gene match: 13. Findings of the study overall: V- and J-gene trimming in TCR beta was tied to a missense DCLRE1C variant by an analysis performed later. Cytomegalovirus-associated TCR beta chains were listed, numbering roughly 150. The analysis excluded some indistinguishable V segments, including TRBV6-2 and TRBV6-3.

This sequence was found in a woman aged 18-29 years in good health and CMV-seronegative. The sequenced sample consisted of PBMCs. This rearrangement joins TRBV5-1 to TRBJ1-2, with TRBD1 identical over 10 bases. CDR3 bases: TGCGCCAGCAGCCCTCCGAGGACAGGGGGAGATGTCTACACCTTC. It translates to CASSPPRTGGDVYTF.